The source of this T cell receptor (beta chain) is a study of blood T cell repertoires in COVID-19. The wider study: Donors in the United States, Italy and Spain gave samples during acute or convalescent COVID-19.

The CDR3 is made up of 15 amino acids. Germline V lookup: CDR1 KGHSH, CDR2 LQKENI. Trimming cost V 3 bases and J 7 bases, with 19 bases left between them. TCRdb keeps only in-frame clones here, not all; method: immunoSEQ multiplex PCR. The sample has around 130,000 clones, under 90% seen once; the top ten hold 1.5% to 2%. Residents of about two dozen US areas, aged roughly 18 to 89 years, made up the participants. The genes are TRBV18 and TRBJ2-7, with D perhaps matching TRBD1 (6 bases). This clonotype originated in a woman between 18 and 30 years old who had been exposed to COVID-19. Sequenced input: PBMCs or T cells enriched from blood (not recorded which). CDR3 amino acids: CASSPGPDRPFEQYF. CDR3 in DNA: TGTGCCAGCTCACCGGGCCCAGACAGGCCCTTTGAGCAGTACTTC. Complete variable domain (other parts from reference TRBV18 and TRBJ2-7): NAGVMQNPRHLVRRRGQEARLRCSPMKGHSHVYWYRQLPEEGLKFMVYLQKENIIDESGMPKERFSAEFPKEGPSILRIQQVVRGDSAAYFCASSPGPDRPFEQYFGPGTRLTVT.